The 2 T cell receptor beta chains in this list originate from one sample, sequenced in a study of OX40 agonist ivuxolimab in advanced cancers. Method: immunoSEQ multiplex PCR; TCRdb's copy keeps in-frame clones and lacks some. The top ten clones hold around 0.4% of a sample with 65,000 to 75,000 clones, roughly 92% of them seen once. This sample comprised CD4+ or CD8+ T cells sorted from blood, obtained in a trial of the OX40 agonist ivuxolimab. Receptors originate from an adult with an advanced solid tumor such as melanoma, head and neck, liver or kidney cancer.

V and J are TRBV29-1 and TRBJ2-1; TRBD2 agrees at 13 bases. V trimming: 4 bases; J trimming: 6 bases; junction bases outside the gene matches: 6. CDR1 is SQVTM and CDR2 is ANQGSEA in the germline V gene. This CDR3 is 15 amino acids long. The CDR3 here is CSVATGLAGVNEQFF. CDR3 bases: TGCAGCGTTGCAACAGGACTAGCGGGAGTCAATGAGCAGTTCTTC.

This CDR3 reads CASGWGEQPPQYF. The CDR3 DNA reads TGTGCCAGCGGGTGGGGGGAACAGCCGCCCCAGTACTTC. The chain links TRBV2 to TRBJ2-5; TRBD2 is a possible D gene (6 bases). Trimming stripped 8 bases from V and 9 bases from J, with 19 bases between. Germline CDR1 and CDR2: SNHLY and FYNNEI. The CDR3 has 13 residues.